Below are 25 T cell receptor beta chains sequenced from a single sample in a study. A single record per CDR3 protein comes from TCRdb applying MiXCR to the 5' RACE reads. The sample has tens of thousands of distinct CDR3 sequences, about a quarter seen once. Source material: naive CD4+ T cells sorted from a lymph node. Noted subset: naive CD4+ T cells, CD4+CD45RA+CD25-. The receptors were gathered from a female donor with breast cancer.

Many counts were recorded for this clonotype. The chain employs TRBV25-1 and TRBJ2-7; no clear D. Germline CDR1 is MGHDK and CDR2 is SYGVNS. V lost 1 base and J 2 bases, leaving 12 bases between the germline ends. The CDR3 extends over 15 amino acids. The CDR3 loop reads CASSEFGRLTYEQYF. The CDR3 DNA reads TGTGCCAGCAGTGAATTCGGGCGGCTAACCTACGAGCAGTACTTC.

In this sample, this clonotype turned up a few times. The V and J genes are TRBV11-3 and TRBJ2-3, with 7 bases that match TRBD2. From germline, CDR1 is SGHNT and CDR2 YENEEA. This CDR3 has 15 residues. The junction had 5 bases not matched to a gene; V was cut back by 5 bases and J by 0 bases. Written as DNA, the CDR3 is TGTGCCAGCAGCCTCGGCGGGAGAAGCACAGATACGCAGTATTTT. This gives the protein CASSLGGRSTDTQYF.

This clonotype was observed many times. The genes are TRBV11-2 and TRBJ1-6; D is uncertain. This CDR3 has 14 amino acids. CDR1 SGHAT and CDR2 FQNNGV come from the germline V gene. Between the trimmed V and J ends, which lost 6 bases and 7 bases, there was a span of 13 bases. The CDR3 protein is CASSRSRWNSPLHF. As DNA, the CDR3 is TGTGCCAGCAGTCGGAGCCGCTGGAATTCACCCCTCCACTTT.

With regard to this clonotype: A read error may explain this, as a much larger clone is one base away. Here the CDR3 omits its conserved ending phenylalanine or tryptophan, so a read error is the likely source. CDR3 amino acids: CASGKAGFYNEQFS. In DNA, the CDR3 is TGTGCCAGCGGGAAAGCGGGATTCTACAATGAGCAGTTCTCC. The chain employs TRBV6-2 or TRBV6-3 and TRBJ2-1; 7 bases are shared with TRBD2. Germline V gives CDR1 MNHEY, CDR2 SVGEGT. After removal of 8 bases from V and 3 bases from J, the junction contained 7 bases not matched to a gene. CDR3 length equals 14 residues.

The chain carries TRBV18 and TRBJ2-7, with 8 positions matching TRBD1. After removal of 3 bases from V and 6 bases from J, the junction contained 13 bases not matched to a gene. Germline CDR1 and CDR2: KGHSH and LQKENI. The CDR3 contains 16 residues. This CDR3 reads CASSPSDRVNFGEQYF. The CDR3 coding sequence is TGTGCCAGCTCACCTTCGGACAGGGTGAATTTTGGCGAGCAGTACTTC. Complete variable domain (other parts from reference TRBV18 and TRBJ2-7): NAGVMQNPRHLVRRRGQEARLRCSPMKGHSHVYWYRQLPEEGLKFMVYLQKENIIDESGMPKERFSAEFPKEGPSILRIQQVVRGDSAAYFCASSPSDRVNFGEQYFGPGTRLTVT.

This chain uses TRBV24-1 with TRBJ2-3; perhaps TRBD2 as D (5 bases). V gave up 4 bases and J gave up 3 bases, with 16 bases separating them. Per the germline V gene, CDR1 is KGHDR and CDR2 is SFDVKD. The CDR3 consists of 16 residues. The CDR3: CATSDPGERRTDTQYF. In DNA, the CDR3 is TGTGCCACCAGTGACCCCGGGGAAAGGAGGACAGATACGCAGTATTTT.

The chain has TRBV10-1 and TRBJ1-1; weak D call: TRBD1 (5 bases). The V gene lost 2 bases and the J gene lost 11 bases, with 12 bases spanning the gap. Germline loops: CDR1 WNHNN, CDR2 SYGVQD (reference sequence). This CDR3 comprises 12 residues. This CDR3 reads CASSEEGRVAFF. The CDR3 DNA is TGCGCCAGCAGTGAGGAGGGGAGGGTGGCTTTCTTT.

This clonotype was seen only a few times. This chain joins TRBV6-1 and TRBJ1-5; a possible D gene is TRBD1 (6 bases). Per germline, CDR1 MNHNS and CDR2 SASEGT. V was pared by 2 bases and J by 11 bases, with 19 bases between. The CDR3 consists of 15 residues. The CDR3 region is CASSEMPGTPGAQHF. The DNA for the CDR3 is TGTGCCAGCAGTGAAATGCCCGGGACACCTGGGGCCCAGCATTTT.

This clonotype turned up a few times. The chain is built from TRBV3-1 and TRBJ2-2, with D perhaps given as TRBD1 or TRBD2 (6 bases each). V was shortened by 1 base and J by 4 bases, with 10 bases between the two germline ends. The CDR3 covers 15 residues. CDR1 is LGHDT and CDR2 is YNNKEL in the germline V gene (reference sequence). This CDR3 is CASSQAGAGTGELFF. The DNA for the CDR3 is TGTGCCAGCAGCCAAGCGGGGGCGGGCACCGGGGAGCTGTTTTTT.

As concerns this clonotype: Relative to the germline gene, one junction end is altered; a read error may explain this. The chain carries TRBV18 and TRBJ1-6; D is uncertain. The CDR3 contains 13 residues. Per the germline V gene, CDR1 is KGHSH and CDR2 is LQKENI. The CDR3: CASSPDMDSPPHF. CDR3 nucleotides: TGTGCCAGCTCACCAGACATGGATTCACCCCCCCACTTT. Full variable domain (outside the CDR3, taken from reference TRBV18 and TRBJ1-6): NAGVMQNPRHLVRRRGQEARLRCSPMKGHSHVYWYRQLPEEGLKFMVYLQKENIIDESGMPKERFSAEFPKEGPSILRIQQVVRGDSAAYFCASSPDMDSPPHFGNGTRLTVT.

The chain uses TRBV9 and TRBJ1-2; tentatively, D is TRBD1 (5 bases). The CDR3 is made up of 13 amino acids. Trimming stripped 4 bases from V and 5 bases from J, with 12 bases between. Per germline, CDR1 SGDLS and CDR2 YYNGEE. CDR3 nucleotides: TGTGCCAGCAGCCCCGGGACGTCTTATGGCTACACCTTC. It translates to CASSPGTSYGYTF.

This clonotype was detected a few times. The V and J genes are TRBV20-1 and TRBJ2-7; 10 positions match TRBD2. The CDR3 is 15 residues long. With V trimmed by 2 bases and J by 2 bases, 6 bases remained unmatched. Germline values: CDR1 DFQATT, CDR2 SNEGSKA (reference sequence). The CDR3 bases are TGCAGTGCTAGACAATCTACTAGCGGGACCTACGAGCAGTACTTC. Amino acid sequence: CSARQSTSGTYEQYF.

Note on this clonotype: A junction end diverges from the germline sequence, so it may reflect a read error. The genes are TRBV20-1 and TRBJ2-5; D is perhaps TRBD2 (6 bases). The CDR3 is 13 amino acids. The germline gives CDR1 DFQATT, CDR2 SNEGSKA (reference sequence). The CDR3 nucleotides read TGCAGTGCTAGGGGATCCATTCGGGAGACCAAGTACTTC. It translates to CSARGSIRETKYF.

This chain uses TRBV2 with TRBJ2-7, with no clear D. There are 11 residues in the CDR3. Germline V gene sequence: CDR1 SNHLY, CDR2 FYNNEI. V dropped 7 bases and J dropped 2 bases, with 6 bases sitting between them. The CDR3 loop is CASMAAYEQYF. The CDR3 DNA reads as TGTGCCAGCATGGCGGCCTACGAGCAGTACTTC.

A remark on this clonotype: The junction departs from germline at one end; a sequencing error may be responsible. CDR3 DNA: TGTACCAGCTCACCACCCAGAGCCAAAAACATTCAGTACTTC. Its protein is CTSSPPRAKNIQYF. This chain connects TRBV18 to TRBJ2-4; no definite D call. The CDR3 contains 14 residues. Per germline, CDR1 KGHSH and CDR2 LQKENI.

The sample holds a few counts of this clonotype. The chain is built from TRBV6-2 or TRBV6-3 and TRBJ1-5; 9 nucleotides match TRBD1. The CDR3 sequence is 17 residues long. The germline gives CDR1 MNHEY, CDR2 SVGEGT. Unmatched junction bases numbered 5, after V lost 2 bases and J lost 0 bases. The CDR3 DNA reads TGTGCCAGCAGTTACGGTGGACAGGGGTTTAGCAATCAGCCCCAGCATTTT. As protein: CASSYGGQGFSNQPQHF.

This clonotype was seen a handful of times. V and J are TRBV6-1 and TRBJ2-7; 11 bases align to TRBD1. Per the germline V gene, CDR1 is MNHNS and CDR2 is SASEGT. The CDR3 length is 15 residues. Losses at the gene ends were 2 bases for V and 3 bases for J; bases not matched to a gene: 3. The CDR3 sequence is CASSEIGTGGYEQYF. CDR3 DNA sequence: TGTGCCAGCAGTGAAATTGGGACAGGGGGCTACGAGCAGTACTTC.

The table lists this clonotype with a count of one. A much larger clone lies a single base off, so this may be a read error. This sequence joins TRBV29-1 and TRBJ1-2; 10 nucleotides agree with TRBD1. From germline, CDR1 is SQVTM and CDR2 ANQGSEA. The trim removed 7 bases at V and 6 bases at J, leaving 11 bases unmatched. The CDR3 length is 14 residues. CDR3 in DNA: TGCAGCGCTGCGGGGGACAGGGGAAATGATGGCTACACCTTC. Amino acids: CSAAGDRGNDGYTF.

This clonotype was seen more than once but under ten times. The chain recombines TRBV9 with TRBJ2-7; perhaps TRBD2 as D (6 bases). Between the trimmed V and J ends, which lost 0 bases and 2 bases, there was a span of 12 bases. The CDR3 runs 15 residues. Germline values: CDR1 SGDLS, CDR2 YYNGEE. This CDR3 is CASSVGPTGAYEQYF. The CDR3 DNA reads as TGTGCCAGCAGCGTAGGCCCAACGGGGGCCTACGAGCAGTACTTC.

This clonotype was seen more than once but under ten times. The chain combines TRBV5-4 with TRBJ1-3; D is unresolved. CDR3 length equals 15 residues. CDR1 is SGHNT, CDR2 YYREEE, per germline (reference sequence). V gave up 1 base and J gave up 7 bases, with 15 bases separating them. In DNA form, the CDR3 reads TGTGCCAGCAGCTTGTCGACACACTCCGGGAACACCATATATTTT. As protein: CASSLSTHSGNTIYF.

Worth noting for this clonotype: Sequence at one end of the junction differs from germline and may be a read error. This sequence joins TRBV20-1 and TRBJ2-1; the match to TRBD2 covers 7 bases. The length of the CDR3 is 16 residues. Looked up from germline, CDR1 is DFQATT and CDR2 is SNEGSKA (reference sequence). The DNA for the CDR3 is TGCAGTGATAGACCACTACTAGCGAAAAATGACAATGAGCAGTTCTTC. Translated: CSDRPLLAKNDNEQFF.

Only a few counts were recorded for this clonotype. This chain connects TRBV5-5 to TRBJ2-1; TRBD1 matches 12 bases. The CDR3 covers 15 residues. Germline assignment: CDR1 SGHKS and CDR2 YYEKEE (reference sequence). V was clipped by 4 bases and J by 7 bases; unmatched bases: 6. In DNA, the CDR3 is TGTGCCAGCAGCCCAACGGGACAGGGGGCAAATGAGCAGTTCTTC. It yields the protein CASSPTGQGANEQFF.

The chain couples TRBV9 to TRBJ2-7, with a possible D match to TRBD1 (6 bases). CDR1 SGDLS and CDR2 YYNGEE come from the germline V gene. The CDR3 consists of 15 residues. The V end lost 0 bases, the J end lost 2 bases, and 12 bases lay between the germline ends. In DNA, the CDR3 is TGTGCCAGCAGCGTAGATGGGGGCTCCCCCTACGAGCAGTACTTC. Residues: CASSVDGGSPYEQYF.

Ten or more counts support this clonotype. V and J are TRBV3-1 and TRBJ1-1, with 7 nucleotides matching TRBD1. Losses at the gene ends were 4 bases for V and 5 bases for J; bases not matched to a gene: 10. Germline V lookup: CDR1 LGHDT, CDR2 YNNKEL (reference sequence). The CDR3 sequence is 15 residues long. The CDR3 DNA sequence: TGTGCCAGCAGCCGAAAATACAGGGGAGGGACTGAAGCTTTCTTT. This sequence encodes CASSRKYRGGTEAFF.

A few counts support this clonotype. The chain has TRBV6-1 and TRBJ2-5; D not resolved. CDR1 is MNHNS and CDR2 is SASEGT in the germline V gene. The ends were cut back, 7 bases at V and 3 bases at J, with 6 bases in the middle. The CDR3 covers 11 residues. The CDR3 region has the DNA TGTGCCAGCATAAACAAAGAGACCCAGTACTTC. Translating gives CASINKETQYF.